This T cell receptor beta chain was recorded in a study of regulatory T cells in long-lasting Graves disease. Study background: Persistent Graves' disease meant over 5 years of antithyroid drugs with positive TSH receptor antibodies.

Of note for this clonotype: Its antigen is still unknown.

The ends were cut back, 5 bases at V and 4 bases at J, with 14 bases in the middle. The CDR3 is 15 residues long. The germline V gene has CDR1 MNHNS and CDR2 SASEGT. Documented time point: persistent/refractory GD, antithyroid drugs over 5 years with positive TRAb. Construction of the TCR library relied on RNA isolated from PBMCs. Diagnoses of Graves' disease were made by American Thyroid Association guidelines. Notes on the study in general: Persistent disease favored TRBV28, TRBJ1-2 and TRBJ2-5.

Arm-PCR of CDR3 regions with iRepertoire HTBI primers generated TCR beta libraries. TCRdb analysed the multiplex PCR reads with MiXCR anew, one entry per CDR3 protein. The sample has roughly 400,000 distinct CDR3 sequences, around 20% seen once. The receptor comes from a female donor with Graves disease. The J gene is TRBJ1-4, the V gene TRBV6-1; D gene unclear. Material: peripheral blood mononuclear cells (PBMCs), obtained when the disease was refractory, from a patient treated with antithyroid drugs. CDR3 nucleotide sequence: TGTGCCAGCAGTCCCACCGGGATCCTTAATGAAAAACTGTTTTTT. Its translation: CASSPTGILNEKLFF.